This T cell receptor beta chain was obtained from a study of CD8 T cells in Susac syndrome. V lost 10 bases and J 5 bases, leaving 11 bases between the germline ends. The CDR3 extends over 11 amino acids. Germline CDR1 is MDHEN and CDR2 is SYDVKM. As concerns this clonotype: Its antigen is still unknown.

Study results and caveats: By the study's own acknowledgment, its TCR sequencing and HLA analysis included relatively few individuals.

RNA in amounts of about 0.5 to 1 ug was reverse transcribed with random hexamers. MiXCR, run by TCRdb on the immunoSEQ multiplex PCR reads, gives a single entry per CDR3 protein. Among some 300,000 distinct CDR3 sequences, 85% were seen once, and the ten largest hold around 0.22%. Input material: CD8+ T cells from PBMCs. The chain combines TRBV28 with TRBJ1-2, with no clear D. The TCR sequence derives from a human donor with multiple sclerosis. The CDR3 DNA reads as TGTGCCACCAGAATGGGGTATGGCTACACCTTC. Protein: CATRMGYGYTF.